Given below is one T cell receptor (beta chain) in context. Its matching antigen is unknown. The naive CD8+ gate required CD45RO-CCR7+CD27+CD95- phenotype. This sample was included in a study of CXCR3-negative and CXCR3-positive naive CD8 T cells. Study context: Every library held about 1.5 +/- 0.3 million TRB reads, and the total came to roughly 140 million. The study's findings and limits: Naive CXCR3-positive and CXCR3-negative cells shared similar TRBV-TRBJ usage, unlike memory cells. In CXCR3-positive naive cells, the TRB CDR3s were more hydrophobic than in CXCR3-negative naive cells.

UMI-tagged TRB cDNA libraries were built via 5' RACE. TCRdb derives one entry per CDR3 protein from the 5' RACE reads, leaving out DNA. Here the sample table reports over 70,000 distinct CDR3 sequences. The CDR3 consists of 19 residues. Germline V gene sequence: CDR1 MNHEY, CDR2 SMNVEV (reference sequence). The chain links TRBV27 to TRBJ2-1; TCRdb calls TRBD1, which cannot be checked without DNA. Sequencing input: naive CXCR3+ CD8+ T cells from blood. Subset of the sample: CD45RO-CCR7+CD27+CD95- naive CD8+ T cells expressing CXCR3 (TNR3+). The TCR originated in a human donor in good health. Some clones in this sample may be carry-over from other donors' samples. CDR3 loop: CASIPPGTGALSSYNEQFF.